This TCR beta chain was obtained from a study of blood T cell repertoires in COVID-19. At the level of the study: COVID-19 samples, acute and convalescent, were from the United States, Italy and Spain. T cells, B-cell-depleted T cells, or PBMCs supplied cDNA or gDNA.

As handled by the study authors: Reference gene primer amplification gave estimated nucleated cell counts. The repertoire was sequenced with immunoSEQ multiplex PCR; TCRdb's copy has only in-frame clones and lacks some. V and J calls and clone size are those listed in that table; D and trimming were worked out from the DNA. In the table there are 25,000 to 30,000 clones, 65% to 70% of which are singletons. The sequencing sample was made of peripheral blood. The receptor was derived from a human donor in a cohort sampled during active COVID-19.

The DNA of the CDR3 is TGTGCCAGCAGCTTGGGAATGGCAGGGGTCAGGGAGACCCAGTACTTC. Amino acid sequence: CASSLGMAGVRETQYF. V gene TRBV5-8 combines with J gene TRBJ2-5, with D possibly being TRBD1 (6 bases). V was cut by 0 bases and J by 5 bases, with 17 bases left in between. Germline V lookup: CDR1 SGHTS, CDR2 YDEGEE. The CDR3 is 16 residues long.